The 29 T cell receptor beta chains below all came from one sample that was sequenced in a study of regulatory T cells in long-lasting Graves disease (dated by TCRdb to about 2021). Library preparation employed multiplex PCR. Instrument used: Illumina HiSeq 4000. TCR beta libraries were built with iRepertoire HTBI primers and Arm-PCR amplification of CDR3 regions. TCRdb itself trimmed the public reads at Q25 with fastp, ran MiXCR and retained productive beta chains. Entries are consolidated by CDR3 protein sequence, retaining the most common genes and DNA. This sample holds roughly 500,000 distinct CDR3 sequences; 20% to 25% were observed only once. Under 9% of the sample rests with the top ten. In light of the paper, this sample's time point label describes: persistent/refractory GD, antithyroid drugs over 5 years with positive TRAb. For both TCR sequencing and RNA sequencing, RNA was extracted from PBMCs using TRIzol.

The sample was peripheral blood mononuclear cells (PBMCs), taken when the disease was refractory, from a patient treated with antithyroid drugs. Source of these receptors: a female donor with Graves disease.

A few counts support this clonotype. The chain uses TRBV27 and TRBJ2-5, with 9 nucleotides matching TRBD2. Losses at the gene ends were 8 bases for V and 4 bases for J; bases not matched to a gene: 8. The CDR3 is made up of 14 amino acids. The germline V gene encodes CDR1 MNHEY and CDR2 SMNVEV (reference sequence). The CDR3 sequence: CASCSLAGSETQYF. The CDR3 DNA reads TGTGCCAGCTGTTCCCTAGCGGGATCAGAGACCCAGTACTTC.

This clonotype was counted only a few times. This could be a read error, since a much larger clone is one nucleotide away. This sequence joins TRBV2 and TRBJ2-7; 7 bases are a match to TRBD1. The CDR3 is 14 amino acids. In germline, CDR1 is SNHLY, CDR2 FYNNEI. V lost 5 bases and J lost 6; bases outside the gene matches: 10. The CDR3 DNA follows: TGTGCCAGCAGTAACAGGGACAGCACCTGCGAGCAGTACTTC. Translating it yields CASSNRDSTCEQYF.

In this sample, this clonotype turned up many times. The J gene is TRBJ2-7, the V gene TRBV28; D possibly corresponds to TRBD2 (5 bases). The V gene's germline CDR1 is MDHEN and CDR2 SYDVKM. Deletions cut 8 bases from V and 0 bases from J, with 14 bases between. The CDR3 loop spans 14 amino acids. For the CDR3, the DNA is TGTGCCAGCGCGGGTGTTTTCCCCTCCTACGAGCAGTACTTC. This sequence encodes CASAGVFPSYEQYF.

In this sample, this clonotype turned up many times. The rearrangement joins TRBV9 to TRBJ1-4, with 7 bases aligning to TRBD1. Germline trimming cut 3 bases from V and 3 bases from J; bases unmatched to any gene: 14. Germline V gene lookup returns CDR1 SGDLS and CDR2 YYNGEE. The CDR3 contains 18 residues. The CDR3 DNA sequence: TGTGCCAGCAGCGCTCCCCGGACAGGAAGCAGCCCTAATGAAAAACTGTTTTTT. Its translation is CASSAPRTGSSPNEKLFF.

This clonotype was recorded many times. This chain connects TRBV7-8 to TRBJ1-5, with D perhaps TRBD1 (6 bases). Deletions cut 5 bases from V and 3 bases from J, with 11 bases between. Germline CDR1 SGHVS, CDR2 FQNEAQ. The CDR3 extends over 14 amino acids. This CDR3 reads CASSPRDINQPQHF. CDR3 DNA sequence: TGTGCCAGCAGCCCCCGGGACATCAATCAGCCCCAGCATTTT.

This clonotype occurred a few times. The chain uses TRBV7-2 and TRBJ1-4, with D perhaps TRBD1 (6 bases). The CDR3 runs to 15 residues. The ends were cut back, 5 bases at V and 0 bases at J, with 10 bases in the middle. Germline V gene data show CDR1 as SGHTA and CDR2 as FQGNSA. The chain's CDR3 is CASSIQGATNEKLFF. The DNA of the CDR3 is TGTGCCAGCAGCATACAGGGTGCAACTAATGAAAAACTGTTTTTT.

This clonotype showed up many times. This chain joins TRBV5-1 and TRBJ2-7; D is possibly TRBD1 or TRBD2 (5 bases each). CDR1 and CDR2 (germline): SGHRS, YFSETQ. Trimming left V 4 bases short and J 5 bases short, with 13 bases between. The CDR3 has 13 residues. CDR3 sequence (DNA): TGCGCCAGCAGCCCATCAGGGAGCAACGAGCAGTACTTC. Translating it yields CASSPSGSNEQYF.

V and J are TRBV5-8 and TRBJ2-5; 7 bases are a match to TRBD1. CDR3 size: 16 residues. CDR1 and CDR2 (germline): SGHTS, YDEGEE. V was clipped by 0 bases and J by 5 bases; unmatched bases: 10. The CDR3 DNA sequence: TGTGCCAGCAGCTTGGGGCGTGGGACAGCCCAGGAGACCCAGTACTTC. Its translation is CASSLGRGTAQETQYF.

This clonotype was observed at least ten times. CDR3 in DNA: TGTGCCAGCAGCTTAATAGTGGGGGGACTAGCGGGACTATCCTACGAGCAGTACTTC. It encodes CASSLIVGGLAGLSYEQYF. The chain carries TRBV7-3 and TRBJ2-7, with 13 bases fitting TRBD2. Germline V CDR1 and CDR2: SGHTA, FQGTGA. The CDR3 contains 19 residues. With 1 base clipped from V and 1 base from J, the junction kept 10 bases outside the gene matches.

This clonotype has at least ten counts. The rearrangement joins TRBV7-9 to TRBJ1-2, with TRBD1 matching 8 bases. The V segment lost 6 bases and the J segment 4 bases; nucleotides outside the gene matches: 7. The germline V gene has CDR1 SEHNR and CDR2 FQNEAQ (reference sequence). The CDR3 runs 14 residues. The CDR3 region is CASRSTGAIYGYTF. The CDR3 nucleotides are TGTGCCAGCAGATCGACAGGGGCCATCTATGGCTACACCTTC.

This clonotype was seen many times. The chain carries TRBV6-9 and TRBJ1-2; no firm D call. Trimming pared 3 bases from V and 8 bases from J, leaving 10 bases between. The CDR3 extends over 12 amino acids. Per germline, CDR1 MNHGY and CDR2 SVAAGI. The CDR3 nucleotides are TGTGCCAGCAGTTACGAGGGATGGGGCTACACCTTC. Its translation is CASSYEGWGYTF.

A word on this clonotype: Likely a read error: the CDR3 ends without its conserved phenylalanine or tryptophan. The rearrangement joins TRBV28 to TRBJ1-2; D is unclear. This CDR3 has 12 residues. Germline CDR1 is MDHEN and CDR2 is SYDVKM. V was pared by 3 bases and J by 5 bases, with 7 bases between. CDR3 residues: CASSLTDYGYTL. CDR3 DNA: TGTGCCAGCAGTTTGACGGATTATGGCTACACCCTC.

In its sample, this clonotype was seen a few times. The V call is TRBV5-1, the J call TRBJ2-4; TRBD1 matches at 7 bases. Germline lookup yields CDR1 SGHRS and CDR2 YFSETQ. Trimming took 0 bases from V and 0 from J; bases not matched to a gene: 6. This CDR3 comprises 17 residues. Here the CDR3 DNA reads TGCGCCAGCAGCTTGGCCGAGGGGGCAAGAGCCAAAAACATTCAGTACTTC. Amino acid sequence: CASSLAEGARAKNIQYF. The variable domain in full, with the rest retrieved from reference TRBV5-1 and TRBJ2-4, is KAGVTQTPRYLIKTRGQQVTLSCSPISGHRSVSWYQQTPGQGLQFLFEYFSETQRNKGNFPGRFSGRQFSNSRSEMNVSTLELGDSALYLCASSLAEGARAKNIQYFGAGTRLSVL.

A few counts support this clonotype. J is TRBJ1-1 and V is TRBV30, with a possible D match to TRBD1 (5 bases). Germline CDR1 and CDR2: GTSNPN and SVGIG (reference sequence). Trimming removed 4 bases from V and 5 bases from J, with 17 bases in between. This CDR3 is built from 14 residues. This CDR3 is CAWTRGGGLTEAFF. The CDR3 DNA sequence: TGTGCCTGGACCCGAGGCGGGGGGTTAACTGAAGCTTTCTTT.

The chain combines TRBV5-1 with TRBJ2-7, with 14 positions matching TRBD2. V was pared by 1 base and J by 4 bases, with 10 bases of the junction left unmatched. Per the germline V gene, CDR1 is SGHRS and CDR2 is YFSETQ. CDR3 length: 18 amino acids. The CDR3 DNA follows: TGCGCCAGCAGCTTGTGGACTAGCGGGAGGTCCCTACCTTACGAGCAGTACTTC. This sequence encodes CASSLWTSGRSLPYEQYF. The full variable domain, completed using reference TRBV5-1 and TRBJ2-7, is KAGVTQTPRYLIKTRGQQVTLSCSPISGHRSVSWYQQTPGQGLQFLFEYFSETQRNKGNFPGRFSGRQFSNSRSEMNVSTLELGDSALYLCASSLWTSGRSLPYEQYFGPGTRLTVT.

This clonotype was recorded at least ten times. V and J are TRBV28 and TRBJ1-1; unclear D gene. Trimming stripped 1 base from V and 0 bases from J, with 6 bases between. CDR3 size: 14 residues. Germline CDR1 MDHEN, CDR2 SYDVKM. The CDR3 loop reads CASSLFRMNTEAFF. The CDR3 coding sequence is TGTGCCAGCAGTTTATTCCGGATGAACACTGAAGCTTTCTTT.

This clonotype came up many times. This CDR3 reads CASSIRVRQMYTGELFF. The CDR3 region has the DNA TGTGCCAGTAGTATAAGGGTCCGGCAGATGTACACCGGGGAGCTGTTTTTT. This chain joins TRBV19 and TRBJ2-2; no clear D gene. The CDR3 has 17 amino acids. Trimming left V 2 bases short and J 3 bases short, with 16 bases between. Germline CDR1 LNHDA, CDR2 SQIVND (reference sequence).

This clonotype was counted only a few times. The gene calls are TRBV9 and TRBJ1-2; 8 bases map to TRBD1. The V segment lost 0 bases and the J segment 5 bases; nucleotides outside the gene matches: 15. The CDR3 totals 18 residues. The germline CDR1 and CDR2 sequences are SGDLS and YYNGEE. CDR3 amino acids: CASSVAGGAGGPRYGYTF. The CDR3 nucleotides are TGTGCCAGCAGCGTAGCGGGGGGGGCAGGGGGCCCTCGTTATGGCTACACCTTC. Filled out from reference TRBV9 and TRBJ1-2, the complete variable domain reads DSGVTQTPKHLITATGQRVTLRCSPRSGDLSVYWYQQSLDQGLQFLIQYYNGEERAKGNILERFSAQQFPDLHSELNLSSLELGDSALYFCASSVAGGAGGPRYGYTFGSGTRLTVV.

The sample holds many counts of this clonotype. This chain links TRBV7-8 with TRBJ2-5; 7 positions agree with TRBD2. After removal of 5 bases from V and 2 bases from J, the junction contained 14 bases not matched to a gene. Germline lookup yields CDR1 SGHVS and CDR2 FQNEAQ. CDR3 length: 17 residues. The CDR3 reads CASSPLLPTSAQETQYF. The CDR3 DNA is TGTGCCAGCAGCCCACTTCTCCCAACTAGCGCACAAGAGACCCAGTACTTC.

This clonotype occurred many times. J is TRBJ2-7 and V is TRBV28, with TRBD2 matching 7 bases. V shed 4 bases, J shed 1 base, and the junction held 10 bases outside the gene matches. The length of the CDR3 is 16 residues. From germline, CDR1 is MDHEN and CDR2 SYDVKM. The CDR3 region has the DNA TGTGCCAGCAGTTCCCCCCAGCGGGGCACTTCCTACGAGCAGTACTTC. Translated, it gives CASSSPQRGTSYEQYF. Based on the CDR3 plus reference TRBV28 and TRBJ2-7, the full variable domain is DVKVTQSSRYLVKRTGEKVFLECVQDMDHENMFWYRQDPGLGLRLIYFSYDVKMKEKGDIPEGYSVSREKKERFSLILESASTNQTSMYLCASSSPQRGTSYEQYFGPGTRLTVT.

A remark on this clonotype: Since a far larger clone is one base different, this is likely a read error. V usage is TRBV28 and J usage is TRBJ2-4, with 10 bases that match TRBD1. Germline V lookup: CDR1 MDHEN, CDR2 SYDVKM. The CDR3 is made up of 14 amino acids. This CDR3 reads CASRWDRGNYGHTF. Here the CDR3 DNA reads TGTGCCAGCAGGTGGGACAGGGGAAACTATGGCCACACCTTC.

The table lists this clonotype with a few counts. J is TRBJ1-6 and V is TRBV6-1; D is perhaps TRBD1 (6 bases). V was cut by 5 bases and J by 10 bases, with 12 bases left in between. This CDR3 is 13 amino acids long. In germline, CDR1 is MNHNS, CDR2 SASEGT. The CDR3: CASSPGGLSPLHF. DNA of the CDR3: TGTGCCAGCAGTCCGGGGGGCCTCTCACCCCTCCACTTT.

This clonotype was picked up many times. The J gene is TRBJ1-1, the V gene TRBV28; 8 bases match TRBD1. The CDR3 runs 13 residues. V lost 7 bases, J lost 2 bases, and 3 bases stayed unmatched. CDR1 and CDR2 from the germline V gene are MDHEN and SYDVKM. The CDR3 coding sequence is TGTGCCAGCAATCAGGGGGCAAACACTGAAGCTTTCTTT. It specifies CASNQGANTEAFF.

This clonotype has ten or more counts. This chain connects TRBV6-5 to TRBJ1-1; D unclear. V gave up 0 bases and J gave up 11 bases, with 13 bases separating them. The CDR3 loop spans 13 amino acids. Germline CDR1 and CDR2: MNHEY and SVGAGI. The CDR3 sequence is CASSYSVGGEAFF. Written as DNA, the CDR3 is TGTGCCAGCAGTTACTCGGTCGGAGGTGAGGCTTTCTTT.

This clonotype was counted many times. V usage is TRBV28 and J usage is TRBJ1-5; 8 bases match TRBD1. Germline CDR1 MDHEN, CDR2 SYDVKM. Trimming cost V 2 bases and J 7 bases; bases outside gene matches: 4. The CDR3 consists of 14 residues. CDR3 sequence (DNA): TGTGCCAGCAGTTTAGGGACAGGTATCCAGCCCCAGCATTTT. Translation gives CASSLGTGIQPQHF.

V usage is TRBV7-9 and J usage is TRBJ2-5, with 9 bases lining up with TRBD2. J lost 12 bases, V lost 5 bases, and 10 bases had no gene match. Germline values: CDR1 SEHNR, CDR2 FQNEAQ (reference sequence). CDR3 length equals 13 residues. This CDR3 reads CASSRGGEPGKYF. As DNA, the CDR3 is TGTGCCAGCAGCCGCGGGGGGGAGCCCGGGAAGTACTTC.

This rearrangement joins TRBV9 to TRBJ2-7, with TRBD2 identical over 8 bases. The CDR3 spans 15 residues. V shed 4 bases, J shed 2 bases, and the junction held 8 bases outside the gene matches. Germline V gene lookup returns CDR1 SGDLS and CDR2 YYNGEE. In DNA form, the CDR3 reads TGTGCCAGCAGCCCTGGGTCAGCGGGGGCCTACGAGCAGTACTTC. It encodes CASSPGSAGAYEQYF.

This clonotype came up a few times. The CDR3 DNA reads TGTGCCTGGAGTGTCGGCGGCAGGGACTACGAGCAGTACTTC. Translated, it gives CAWSVGGRDYEQYF. The chain has TRBV30 and TRBJ2-7; a possible D gene is TRBD1 (5 bases). V was pared by 0 bases and J by 3 bases, with 12 bases between. Germline CDR1 and CDR2: GTSNPN and SVGIG (reference sequence). The CDR3 is 14 residues long.

This chain connects TRBV18 to TRBJ2-5, with D possibly being TRBD1 (6 bases). The V and J ends lost 3 bases and 1 base respectively, with 12 bases between them. The length of the CDR3 is 15 residues. The germline gives CDR1 KGHSH, CDR2 LQKENI. The DNA of the CDR3 is TGTGCCAGCTCACCGATGATAGGGGGCCAAGAGACCCAGTACTTC. It codes for CASSPMIGGQETQYF.